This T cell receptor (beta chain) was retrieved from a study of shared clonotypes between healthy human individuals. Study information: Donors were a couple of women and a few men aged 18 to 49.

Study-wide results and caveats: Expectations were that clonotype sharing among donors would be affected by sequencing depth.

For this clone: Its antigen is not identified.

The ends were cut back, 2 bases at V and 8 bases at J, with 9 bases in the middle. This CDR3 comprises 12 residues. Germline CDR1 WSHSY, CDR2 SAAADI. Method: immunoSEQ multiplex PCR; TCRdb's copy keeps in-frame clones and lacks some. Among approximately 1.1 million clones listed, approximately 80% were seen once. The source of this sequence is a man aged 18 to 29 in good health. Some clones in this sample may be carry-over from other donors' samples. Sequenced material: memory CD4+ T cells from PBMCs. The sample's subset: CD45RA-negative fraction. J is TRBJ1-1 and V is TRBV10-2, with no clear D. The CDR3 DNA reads TGCGCCAGCAGTGAGAATGTAGGCGAAGCTTTCTTT. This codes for CASSENVGEAFF.